The T cell receptor (beta chain) described here comes from a study of human T cells and chemical hapten exposure. General study points: The study found that DPC sensitization did not change TCRs above 1 in 1000 frequency.

The V gene end was trimmed by 4 bases and the J gene end by 6 bases; junction bases not matched to a gene: 3. There are 13 residues in the CDR3. Germline CDR1 MNHNY, CDR2 SVGAGI (reference sequence). The time point is: patch test 3, about 24 weeks after DPC sensitization. Treatment specified: therapeutic diphenylcyclopropenone sensitization with weekly scalp DPC. Extraction yielded total RNA from whole blood (unfractionated). Suited to DPC and affected by alopecia, the donors ranged from 18 to 70 years old. In this sample, this clonotype turned up many times. The antigen remains unidentified. TCRdb recomputed calls from the RACE reads with MiXCR, one row per CDR3 protein. This sample has almost 40,000 distinct CDR3 sequences, with around 9.5% found just once.

V is TRBV6-6 and J is TRBJ1-5; 7 bases line up with TRBD1. This sequence was found in a man aged 45-65 years with alopecia areata. Some clones in this sample may be carry-over from other donors' samples. Sequenced here: whole blood, sampled in connection with sensitization to the hapten diphenylcyclopropenone (DPC). CDR3 nucleotide sequence: TGTGCCAGCAGTTCCAGGGGGGGTCAGCCCCAGCATTTT. It codes for CASSSRGGQPQHF.